Listed here are 17 T cell receptor beta chains from one sample, sequenced in a study of OX40 agonist ivuxolimab in advanced cancers. TCRdb's table, derived via immunoSEQ multiplex PCR, lists solely in-frame clones and lacks some. The sample shows about 150,000 clones, roughly 94% of them seen only once. The sequencing used CD4+ or CD8+ T cells sorted from blood, collected in a trial of the OX40 agonist ivuxolimab. These receptors all stem from an adult with an advanced solid tumor such as melanoma, head and neck, liver or kidney cancer.

V and J are TRBV9 and TRBJ2-5; perhaps TRBD1 as D (5 bases). There are 14 residues in the CDR3. Trimming removed 0 bases from V and 4 bases from J, with 10 bases in between. Per the germline V gene, CDR1 is SGDLS and CDR2 is YYNGEE. The CDR3 coding sequence is TGTGCCAGCAGCGTAGGCAGGGTTGGAGAGACCCAGTACTTC. Protein: CASSVGRVGETQYF.

The chain carries TRBV4-1 and TRBJ1-5, with a possible D match to TRBD1 (6 bases). The germline CDR1 and CDR2 sequences are MGHRA and YSYEKL. Deletions cut 1 base from V and 5 bases from J, with 18 bases between. This CDR3 is built from 17 residues. CDR3 in amino acids: CASSQVIGQKKDQPQHF. CDR3 coding DNA: TGCGCCAGCAGCCAAGTTATAGGACAGAAAAAGGATCAGCCCCAGCATTTT.

The chain uses TRBV27 and TRBJ2-7; 7 bases fit TRBD1. With 5 bases clipped from V and 4 bases from J, the junction kept 5 bases outside the gene matches. The germline CDR1 and CDR2 sequences are MNHEY and SMNVEV (reference sequence). The CDR3 extends over 13 amino acids. CDR3 coding DNA: TGTGCCAGCAGTAGGGACAGTGATTACGAGCAGTACTTC. Its protein product is CASSRDSDYEQYF.

This chain joins TRBV4-1 and TRBJ2-5; TRBD2 matches at 10 bases. TRBJ2-7 matches the DNA end more closely, so the J call is doubtful. The CDR3 loop spans 17 amino acids. The germline V gene encodes CDR1 MGHRA and CDR2 YSYEKL. The CDR3 spells CASSQGLAGAFSYEQYF. DNA for the CDR3: TGCGCCAGCAGCCAAGGCCTAGCGGGGGCCTTCTCCTACGAGCAGTACTTC.

V is TRBV7-2 and J is TRBJ2-7, with 7 bases aligning to TRBD2. This CDR3 has 14 residues. V shed 5 bases and J 2 bases; nucleotides not matched to a gene: 6. Germline V CDR1 and CDR2: SGHTA, FQGNSA. DNA of the CDR3: TGTGCCAGCAGCCCCTCGGGGGGAACCTACGAGCAGTACTTC. It specifies CASSPSGGTYEQYF.

This clone occurred once. This chain connects TRBV5-1 to TRBJ2-5; D is possibly TRBD2 (6 bases). CDR3 length: 14 amino acids. Germline CDR1 SGHRS, CDR2 YFSETQ. Trimming stripped 4 bases from V and 2 bases from J, with 12 bases between. The CDR3 loop reads CASSPGTRQETQYF. DNA of the CDR3: TGCGCCAGCAGCCCCGGGACTCGACAAGAGACCCAGTACTTC.

V gene TRBV2 combines with J gene TRBJ2-5; D might be TRBD2 (5 bases). The CDR3 is 17 residues long. Deletions cut 5 bases from V and 0 bases from J, with 19 bases between. Looked up from germline, CDR1 is SNHLY and CDR2 is FYNNEI. The CDR3 nucleotides are TGTGCCAGCAGTTCTAGCCGGACCAAAACTTACCAAGAGACCCAGTACTTC. Translating gives CASSSSRTKTYQETQYF.

The chain joins TRBV27 to TRBJ2-2; D unclear. This CDR3 has 13 residues. Germline V gives CDR1 MNHEY, CDR2 SMNVEV (reference sequence). V lost 8 bases and J lost 2, with 9 bases in between. This chain's CDR3 is CASRGLNTGELFF. As DNA, the CDR3 is TGTGCCAGCCGAGGCTTAAACACCGGGGAGCTGTTTTTT.

The gene calls are TRBV18 and TRBJ1-2; TRBD1 matches at 7 bases. The CDR3 length is 15 residues. Per germline, CDR1 KGHSH and CDR2 LQKENI. Trimming removed 2 bases from V and 4 bases from J; junction bases left unmatched: 7. CDR3 loop: CASSPGDREGYGYTF. The CDR3 DNA sequence: TGTGCCAGCTCACCAGGCGACAGGGAGGGCTATGGCTACACCTTC.

The rearrangement links TRBV25-1 to TRBJ2-7; 7 bases agree with TRBD1. The CDR3 has 14 residues. CDR1 is MGHDK, CDR2 SYGVNS, per germline. Trimming took 4 bases from V and 4 from J; bases not matched to a gene: 7. CDR3 coding DNA: TGTGCCAGCAGTGCCGAGGGGGCGAGGTACGAGCAGTACTTC. Translated, it gives CASSAEGARYEQYF.

V is TRBV2 and J is TRBJ1-6; a weak D match, TRBD1 (5 bases). V lost 6 bases to trimming and J lost 13 bases, with 19 bases between them. From germline, CDR1 is SNHLY and CDR2 FYNNEI. The CDR3 extends over 14 amino acids. CDR3 DNA sequence: TGTGCCAGCAGCTCCGGGACGGTTATTTCGCCCCTCCACTTT. Amino acids: CASSSGTVISPLHF.

This chain connects TRBV29-1 to TRBJ1-1; D not certain. Trimming pared 5 bases from V and 4 bases from J, leaving 11 bases between. The V gene's germline CDR1 is SQVTM and CDR2 ANQGSEA. The CDR3 is made up of 12 amino acids. The DNA for the CDR3 is TGCAGCGTTCGTCCTCCGGGCACTGAAGCTTTCTTT. It specifies CSVRPPGTEAFF.

The V call is TRBV6-5, the J call TRBJ1-2, with 8 bases matching TRBD1. The CDR3 runs 14 residues. Germline CDR1 MNHEY, CDR2 SVGAGI. With V trimmed by 5 bases and J by 6 bases, 8 bases remained unmatched. CDR3 sequence reads: CASSLRQGRNGYTF. DNA for the CDR3: TGTGCCAGCAGTCTACGACAGGGGCGGAATGGCTACACCTTC.

The chain joins TRBV21-1 to TRBJ2-6; whether TRBD1, the table's D call, matches the DNA was not checked. TRBV21-1 is tagged as a pseudogene. The CDR3 runs to 22 residues. DNA of the CDR3: TGTGCCAGCAGCAAAAGGGGGAGACAGGGTCAGAGATGCGGAGCTGGGGCCAACGTCCTGACTTTC. Amino acids: CASSKRGRQGQRCGAGANVLTF.

V usage is TRBV11-2 and J usage is TRBJ2-7; tentative D call: TRBD2 (7 bases). Per the germline V gene, CDR1 is SGHAT and CDR2 is FQNNGV. This CDR3 comprises 16 residues. V was pared by 4 bases and J by 3 bases, with 19 bases between. CDR3 sequence: CASSSRKRGGLYEQYF. As DNA, the CDR3 is TGTGCCAGCAGCTCAAGAAAGAGGGGGGGGCTCTACGAGCAGTACTTC.

The rearrangement joins TRBV9 to TRBJ2-7; 10 bases match TRBD1. CDR3 size: 16 residues. Germline loops: CDR1 SGDLS, CDR2 YYNGEE. After removal of 3 bases from V and 1 base from J, the junction contained 7 bases not matched to a gene. The CDR3: CASSGDRGRGSYEQYF. In DNA form, the CDR3 reads TGTGCCAGCAGCGGCGACAGGGGGCGAGGGTCCTACGAGCAGTACTTC.

The chain is built from TRBV7-9 and TRBJ2-7, with TRBD2 identical over 13 bases. The CDR3 totals 17 residues. The germline CDR1 and CDR2 sequences are SEHNR and FQNEAQ (reference sequence). The J segment lost 0 bases and the V segment lost 5 bases, leaving 7 bases of the junction unmatched. CDR3 in amino acids: CASSPWTSGGLSYEQYF. In DNA, the CDR3 is TGTGCCAGCAGCCCCTGGACTAGCGGGGGCCTCTCCTACGAGCAGTACTTC.